The TCR beta chain under discussion was sequenced for a study of T cell responses to AZD1222 COVID-19 vaccine. Study in general: Researchers grouped second doses given at about 4 or about 12 weeks into one pool.

The table came from immunoSEQ multiplex PCR; TCRdb's copy has only in-frame clones and leaves some out. The sample has roughly 140,000 clones, about 93% seen once; the top ten hold about 5%. The study, taken as a whole, reports: Repertoire sampling occurred only after the peak T cell response. Spike-wide vaccine-associated CD4 TCRs dominated at 160-218 and 743-854.

As concerns this clone: Its cognate antigen is unknown.

Germline values: CDR1 MNHEY, CDR2 SVGEGT. Trimming at V came to 6 bases and at J to 3 bases, leaving 14 bases not matched to a gene. CDR3 length equals 17 residues. The source is an adult in good health. This specimen was peripheral blood, taken on day 0 of AZD1222 vaccination. V usage is TRBV6-2 or TRBV6-3 and J usage is TRBJ1-2; 9 bases line up with TRBD1. The CDR3 sequence is CASSQTGTGTSYYGYTF. The CDR3 DNA is TGTGCCAGCAGCCAGACCGGGACAGGGACTTCATACTATGGCTACACCTTC.